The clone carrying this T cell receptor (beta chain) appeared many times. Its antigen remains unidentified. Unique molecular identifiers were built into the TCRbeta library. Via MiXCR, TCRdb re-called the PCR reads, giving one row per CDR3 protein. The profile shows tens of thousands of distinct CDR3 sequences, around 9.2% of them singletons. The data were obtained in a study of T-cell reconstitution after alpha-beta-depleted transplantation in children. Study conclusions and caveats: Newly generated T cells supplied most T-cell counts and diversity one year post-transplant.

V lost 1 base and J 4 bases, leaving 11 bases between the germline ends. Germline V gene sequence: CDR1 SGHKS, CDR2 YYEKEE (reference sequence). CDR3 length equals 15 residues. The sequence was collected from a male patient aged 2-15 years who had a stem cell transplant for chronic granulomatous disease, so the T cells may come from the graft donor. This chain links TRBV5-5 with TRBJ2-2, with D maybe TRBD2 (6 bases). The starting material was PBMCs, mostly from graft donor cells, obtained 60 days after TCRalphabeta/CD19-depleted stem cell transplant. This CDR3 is CASSLLPEGTGELFF. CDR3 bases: TGTGCCAGCAGCTTGCTACCGGAGGGCACCGGGGAGCTGTTTTTT.